This paragraph reports one T cell receptor beta chain. Its antigen remains unknown. The record originates from a study of T cell responses to AZD1222 COVID-19 vaccine. Using immunoSEQ multiplex PCR, the repertoire was profiled, and TCRdb retains in-frame clones only, with some absent. In the table there are 150,000 to 200,000 clones, roughly 86% of which are singletons. V was pared by 3 bases and J by 3 bases, with 3 bases between. Germline V gene data show CDR1 as LNHDA and CDR2 as SQIVND (reference sequence). The CDR3 contains 11 residues. Notes on the study in general: Donors in the cohort were predominantly white British and more often female, and clonal diversity was possibly underestimated. Of spike-specific TCRs, nearly half reportedly target regions left unmutated in variants.

Sample: peripheral blood, taken on day 0 of AZD1222 vaccination. The chain joins TRBV19 to TRBJ2-7; D remains unclear. This TCR was recovered from an adult in good health. The DNA for the CDR3 is TGTGCCAGTAGTATCGGCTACGAGCAGTACTTC. As protein: CASSIGYEQYF.